This entry features one T cell receptor (beta chain) sequence. The V end lost 1 base, the J end lost 7 bases, and 13 bases lay between the germline ends. The CDR3 loop spans 15 amino acids. The germline V gene has CDR1 LGHDT and CDR2 YNNKEL (reference sequence). The sample belongs to a study of blood T cell repertoires in COVID-19. Assay used: immunoSEQ multiplex PCR; TCRdb lists only in-frame clones, some missing. This table has around 180,000 clones, about four fifths appearing once. The sample was PBMCs or T cells enriched from blood (not recorded which). The rearrangement links TRBV3-1 (or the pseudogene TRBV3-2) to TRBJ1-4; D not certain. The clonotype originates from a man in his fifties who had recovered from COVID-19. CDR3 bases: TGTGCCAGCAGCCAAGCTGGGAGGGTAGGTGAAAAACTGTTTTTT. It codes for CASSQAGRVGEKLFF.